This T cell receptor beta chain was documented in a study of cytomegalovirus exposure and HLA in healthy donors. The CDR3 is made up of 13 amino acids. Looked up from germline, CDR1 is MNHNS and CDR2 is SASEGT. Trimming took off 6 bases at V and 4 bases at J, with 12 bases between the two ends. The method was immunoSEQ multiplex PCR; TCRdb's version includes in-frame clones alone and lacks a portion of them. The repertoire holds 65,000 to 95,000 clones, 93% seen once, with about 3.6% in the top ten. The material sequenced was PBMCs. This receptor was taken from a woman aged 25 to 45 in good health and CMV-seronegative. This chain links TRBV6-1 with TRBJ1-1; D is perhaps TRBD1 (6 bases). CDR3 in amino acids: CASRVVGGTEAFF. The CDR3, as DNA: TGTGCCAGCAGGGTGGTAGGGGGCACTGAAGCTTTCTTT.